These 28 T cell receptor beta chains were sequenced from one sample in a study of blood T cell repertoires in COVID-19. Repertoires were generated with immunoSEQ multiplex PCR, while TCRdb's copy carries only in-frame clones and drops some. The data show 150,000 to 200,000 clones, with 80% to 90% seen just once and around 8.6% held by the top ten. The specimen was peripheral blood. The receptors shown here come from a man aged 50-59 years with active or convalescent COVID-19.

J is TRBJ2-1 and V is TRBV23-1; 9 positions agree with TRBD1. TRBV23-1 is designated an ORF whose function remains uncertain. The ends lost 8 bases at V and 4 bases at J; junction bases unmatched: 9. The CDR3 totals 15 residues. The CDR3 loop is CASPNRGLAYNEQFF. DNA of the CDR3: TGCGCCAGCCCTAACAGGGGGCTAGCTTACAATGAGCAGTTCTTC.

CDR3 sequence (DNA): TGTGCCAGCTCACCACCAGCGGGCGGGAGGTACGAGCAGTACTTC. This codes for CASSPPAGGRYEQYF. V and J are TRBV18 and TRBJ2-7; 8 nucleotides match TRBD2. Unmatched junction bases numbered 5, after V lost 0 bases and J lost 4 bases. The CDR3 contains 15 residues. Germline V gene data show CDR1 as KGHSH and CDR2 as LQKENI.

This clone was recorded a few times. The CDR3 spells CASSPPASGRAGNTGELFF. As DNA, the CDR3 is TGTGCCAGCAGCCCTCCAGCTAGCGGGAGGGCGGGGAACACCGGGGAGCTGTTTTTT. The rearrangement links TRBV7-4 to TRBJ2-2, with 12 bases lining up with TRBD2. The V segment lost 5 bases and the J segment 1 base; nucleotides outside the gene matches: 11. This CDR3 spans 19 amino acids. Germline CDR1 SGHVT, CDR2 SQSDAQ.

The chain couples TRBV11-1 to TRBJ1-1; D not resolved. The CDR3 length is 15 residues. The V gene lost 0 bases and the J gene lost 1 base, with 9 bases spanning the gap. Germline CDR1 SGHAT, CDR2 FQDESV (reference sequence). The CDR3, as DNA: TGTGCCAGCAGCTTAGCGCGACTGGAGAACACTGAAGCTTTCTTT. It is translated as CASSLARLENTEAFF.

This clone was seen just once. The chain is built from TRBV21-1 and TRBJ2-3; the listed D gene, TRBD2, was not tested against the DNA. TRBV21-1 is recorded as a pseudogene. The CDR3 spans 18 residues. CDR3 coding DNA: TGTGCCAGCAGCAAAAGGGCTGTAGCGGGAGGGGACACAGATACGCAGTATTTT. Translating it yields CASSKRAVAGGDTDTQYF.

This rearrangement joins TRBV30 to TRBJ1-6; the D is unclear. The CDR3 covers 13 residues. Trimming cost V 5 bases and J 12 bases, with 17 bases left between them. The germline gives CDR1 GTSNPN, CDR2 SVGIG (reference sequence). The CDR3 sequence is CAWGRGYSVPLHF. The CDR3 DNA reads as TGTGCCTGGGGGAGAGGCTACTCAGTACCCCTCCACTTT.

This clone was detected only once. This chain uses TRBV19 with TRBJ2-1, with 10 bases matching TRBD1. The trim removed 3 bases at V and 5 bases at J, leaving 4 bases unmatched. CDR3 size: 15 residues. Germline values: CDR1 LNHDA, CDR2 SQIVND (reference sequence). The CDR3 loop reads CASSIRTGGNNEQFF. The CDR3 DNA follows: TGTGCCAGTAGTATCCGGACAGGGGGGAACAATGAGCAGTTCTTC.

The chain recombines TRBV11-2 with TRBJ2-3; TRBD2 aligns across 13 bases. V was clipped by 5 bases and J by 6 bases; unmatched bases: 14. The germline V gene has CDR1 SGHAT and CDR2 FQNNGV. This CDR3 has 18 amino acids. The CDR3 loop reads CASSPRTSGSSWVDTQYF. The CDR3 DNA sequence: TGTGCCAGCAGCCCAAGGACTAGCGGGAGCAGTTGGGTTGATACGCAGTATTTT.

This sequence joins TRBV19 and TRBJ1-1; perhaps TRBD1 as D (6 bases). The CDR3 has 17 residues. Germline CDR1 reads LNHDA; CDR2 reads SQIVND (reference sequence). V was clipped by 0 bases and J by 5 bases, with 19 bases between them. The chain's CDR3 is CASSIDREADSWTEAFF. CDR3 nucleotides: TGTGCCAGTAGTATAGATCGGGAGGCGGACAGTTGGACTGAAGCTTTCTTT. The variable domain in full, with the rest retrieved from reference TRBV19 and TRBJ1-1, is DGGITQSPKYLFRKEGQNVTLSCEQNLNHDAMYWYRQDPGQGLRLIYYSQIVNDFQKGDIAEGYSVSREKKESFPLTVTSAQKNPTAFYLCASSIDREADSWTEAFFGQGTRLTVV.

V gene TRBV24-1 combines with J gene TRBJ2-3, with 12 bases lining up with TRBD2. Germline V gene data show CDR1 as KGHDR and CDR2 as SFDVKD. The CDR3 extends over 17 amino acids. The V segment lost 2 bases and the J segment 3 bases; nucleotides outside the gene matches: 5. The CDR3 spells CATSDSLAGGFTDTQYF. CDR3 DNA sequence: TGTGCCACCAGTGATTCACTAGCGGGAGGCTTTACAGATACGCAGTATTTT.

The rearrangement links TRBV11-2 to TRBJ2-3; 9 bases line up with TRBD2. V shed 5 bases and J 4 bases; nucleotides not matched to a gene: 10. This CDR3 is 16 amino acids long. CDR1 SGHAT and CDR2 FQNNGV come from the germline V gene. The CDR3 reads CASSPTRGRASDTQYF. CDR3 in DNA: TGTGCCAGCAGCCCGACCCGCGGGAGGGCCTCAGATACGCAGTATTTT.

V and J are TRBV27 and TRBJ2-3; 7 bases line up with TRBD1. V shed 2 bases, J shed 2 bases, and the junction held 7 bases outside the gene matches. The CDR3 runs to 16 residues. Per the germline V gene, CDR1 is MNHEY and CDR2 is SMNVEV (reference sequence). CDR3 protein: CASSLPPGTATDTQYF. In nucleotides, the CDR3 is TGTGCCAGCAGTTTACCACCTGGGACAGCCACAGATACGCAGTATTTT.

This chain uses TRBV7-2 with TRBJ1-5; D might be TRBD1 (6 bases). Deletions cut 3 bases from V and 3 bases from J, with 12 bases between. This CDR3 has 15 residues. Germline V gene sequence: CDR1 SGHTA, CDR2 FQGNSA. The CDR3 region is CASSFTGIVNQPQHF. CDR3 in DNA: TGTGCCAGCAGCTTCACAGGGATTGTCAATCAGCCCCAGCATTTT. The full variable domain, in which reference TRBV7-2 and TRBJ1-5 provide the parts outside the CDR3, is GAGVSQSPSNKVTEKGKDVELRCDPISGHTALYWYRQSLGQGLEFLIYFQGNSAPDKSGLPSDRFSAERTGGSVSTLTIQRTQQEDSAVYLCASSFTGIVNQPQHFGDGTRLSIL.

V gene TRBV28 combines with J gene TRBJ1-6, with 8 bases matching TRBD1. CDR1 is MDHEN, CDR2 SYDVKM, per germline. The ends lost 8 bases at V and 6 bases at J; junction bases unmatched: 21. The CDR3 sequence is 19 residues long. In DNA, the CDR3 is TGTGCCAGCGGGGGGATTTCAGTGGACAGGGTGTTGGGTAATTCACCCCTCCACTTT. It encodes CASGGISVDRVLGNSPLHF.

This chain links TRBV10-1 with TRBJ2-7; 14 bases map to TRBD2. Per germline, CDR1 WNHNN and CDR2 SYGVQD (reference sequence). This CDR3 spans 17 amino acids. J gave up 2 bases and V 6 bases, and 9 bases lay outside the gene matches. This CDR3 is CASSYGLAGGRAYEQYF. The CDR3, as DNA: TGCGCCAGCAGCTATGGACTAGCGGGAGGAAGGGCCTACGAGCAGTACTTC.

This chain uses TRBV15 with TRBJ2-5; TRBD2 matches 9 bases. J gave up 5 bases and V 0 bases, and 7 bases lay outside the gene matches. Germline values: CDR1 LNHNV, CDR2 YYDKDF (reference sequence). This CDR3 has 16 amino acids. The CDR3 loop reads CATSRDRAGGRETQYF. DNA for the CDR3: TGTGCCACCAGCAGAGATCGAGCGGGAGGACGGGAGACCCAGTACTTC.

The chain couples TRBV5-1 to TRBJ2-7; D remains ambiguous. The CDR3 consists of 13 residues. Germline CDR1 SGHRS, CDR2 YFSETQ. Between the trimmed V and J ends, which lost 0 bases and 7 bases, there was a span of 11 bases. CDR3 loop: CASSLGGTEEQYF. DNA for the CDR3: TGCGCCAGCAGCTTGGGTGGAACGGAGGAGCAGTACTTC. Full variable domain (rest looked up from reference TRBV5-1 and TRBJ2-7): KAGVTQTPRYLIKTRGQQVTLSCSPISGHRSVSWYQQTPGQGLQFLFEYFSETQRNKGNFPGRFSGRQFSNSRSEMNVSTLELGDSALYLCASSLGGTEEQYFGPGTRLTVT.

The CDR3 DNA reads as TGTGCCAGCAGTTTAGCCGGGAGGGCCCTCGGCACAGATACGCAGTATTTT. The encoded protein is CASSLAGRALGTDTQYF. The genes are TRBV27 and TRBJ2-3, with 8 bases lining up with TRBD2. The length of the CDR3 is 17 residues. Germline CDR1 reads MNHEY; CDR2 reads SMNVEV (reference sequence). The trim removed 2 bases at V and 1 base at J, leaving 8 bases unmatched.

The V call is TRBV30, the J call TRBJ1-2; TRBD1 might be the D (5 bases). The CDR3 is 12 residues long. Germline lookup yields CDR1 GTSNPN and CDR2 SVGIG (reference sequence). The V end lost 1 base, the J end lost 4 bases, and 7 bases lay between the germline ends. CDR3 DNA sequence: TGTGCCTGGAGTGAACAGGTCTATGGCTACACCTTC. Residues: CAWSEQVYGYTF.

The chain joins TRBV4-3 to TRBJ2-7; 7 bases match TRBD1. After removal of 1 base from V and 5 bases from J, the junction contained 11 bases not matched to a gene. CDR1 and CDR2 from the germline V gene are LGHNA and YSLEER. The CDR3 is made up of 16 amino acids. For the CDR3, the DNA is TGCGCCAGCAGCCAAGTAGGACAGGTCTCTTGGGACGAGCAGTACTTC. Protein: CASSQVGQVSWDEQYF.

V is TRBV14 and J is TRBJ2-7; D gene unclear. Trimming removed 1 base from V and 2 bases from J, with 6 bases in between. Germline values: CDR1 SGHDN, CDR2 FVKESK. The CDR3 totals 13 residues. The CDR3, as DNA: TGTGCCAGCAGCCAAGTTGTAGCCTACGAGCAGTACTTC. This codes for CASSQVVAYEQYF.

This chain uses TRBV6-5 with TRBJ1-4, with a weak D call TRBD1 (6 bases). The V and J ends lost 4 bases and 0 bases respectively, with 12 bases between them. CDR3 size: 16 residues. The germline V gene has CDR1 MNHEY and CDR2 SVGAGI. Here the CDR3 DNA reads TGTGCCAGCAGTTCCACGGGGGGCACAACTAATGAAAAACTGTTTTTT. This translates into CASSSTGGTTNEKLFF.

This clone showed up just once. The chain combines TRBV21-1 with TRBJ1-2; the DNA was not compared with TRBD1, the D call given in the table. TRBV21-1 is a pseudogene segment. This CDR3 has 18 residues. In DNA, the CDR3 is TGTGCCAGCAGCAAAGATGGGGCAGGGACAGGGGCTAACTATGGCTACACCTTC. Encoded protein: CASSKDGAGTGANYGYTF.

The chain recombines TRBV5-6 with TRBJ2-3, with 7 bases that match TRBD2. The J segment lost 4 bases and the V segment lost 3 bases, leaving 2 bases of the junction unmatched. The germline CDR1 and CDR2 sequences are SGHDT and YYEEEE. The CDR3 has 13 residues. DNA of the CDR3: TGTGCCAGCAGCTATCGGGGGGCAGATACGCAGTATTTT. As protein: CASSYRGADTQYF.

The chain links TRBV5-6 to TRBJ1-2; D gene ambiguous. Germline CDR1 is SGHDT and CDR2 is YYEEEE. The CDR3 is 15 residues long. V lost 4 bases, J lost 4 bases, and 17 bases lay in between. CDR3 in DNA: TGTGCCAGCAGCCCCGTGCAGGCTCTATCCTATGGCTACACCTTC. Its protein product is CASSPVQALSYGYTF.

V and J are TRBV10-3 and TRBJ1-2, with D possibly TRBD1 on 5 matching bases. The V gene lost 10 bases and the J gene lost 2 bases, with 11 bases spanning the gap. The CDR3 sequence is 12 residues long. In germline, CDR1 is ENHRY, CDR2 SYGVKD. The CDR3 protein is CASKTENYGYTF. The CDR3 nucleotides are TGTGCCAGCAAGACAGAGAACTATGGCTACACCTTC.

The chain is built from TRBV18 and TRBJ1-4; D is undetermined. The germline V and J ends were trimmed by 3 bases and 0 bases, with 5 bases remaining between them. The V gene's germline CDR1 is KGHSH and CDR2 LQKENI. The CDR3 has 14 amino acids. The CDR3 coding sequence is TGTGCCAGCTCACCCGGTACAACTAATGAAAAACTGTTTTTT. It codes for CASSPGTTNEKLFF. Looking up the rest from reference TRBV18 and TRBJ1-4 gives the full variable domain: NAGVMQNPRHLVRRRGQEARLRCSPMKGHSHVYWYRQLPEEGLKFMVYLQKENIIDESGMPKERFSAEFPKEGPSILRIQQVVRGDSAAYFCASSPGTTNEKLFFGSGTQLSVL.

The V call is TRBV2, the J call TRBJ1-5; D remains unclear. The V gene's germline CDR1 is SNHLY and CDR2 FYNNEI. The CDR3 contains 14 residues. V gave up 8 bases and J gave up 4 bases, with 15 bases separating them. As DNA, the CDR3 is TGTGCCAGCGGAACCGAAAGCGTGAATCAGCCCCAGCATTTT. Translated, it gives CASGTESVNQPQHF.